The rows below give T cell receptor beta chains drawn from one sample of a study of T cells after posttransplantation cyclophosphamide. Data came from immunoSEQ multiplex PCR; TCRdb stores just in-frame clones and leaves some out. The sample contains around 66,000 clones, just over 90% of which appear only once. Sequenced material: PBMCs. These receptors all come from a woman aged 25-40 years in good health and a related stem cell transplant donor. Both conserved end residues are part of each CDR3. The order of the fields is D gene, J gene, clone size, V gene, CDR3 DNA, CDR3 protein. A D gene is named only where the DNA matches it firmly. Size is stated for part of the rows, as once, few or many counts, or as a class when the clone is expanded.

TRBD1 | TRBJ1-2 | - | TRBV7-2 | TGTGCCAGCAGCGCCAGTAGGGGGCCCGGGAGAGGCTACACCTTC | CASSASRGPGRGYTF
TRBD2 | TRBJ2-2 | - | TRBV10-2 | TGCGCCAGCAGCCGGGACGGGAGGCCCGGGGAGCTGTTTTTT | CASSRDGRPGELFF
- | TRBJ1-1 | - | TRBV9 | TGTGCCAGCAGCGAAAGACGTATAAACACTGAAGCTTTCTTT | CASSERRINTEAFF
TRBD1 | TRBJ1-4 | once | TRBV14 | TGTGCCAGCAGTCAGGACAGGGGGCTTGGTAATGAAAAACTGTTTTTT | CASSQDRGLGNEKLFF
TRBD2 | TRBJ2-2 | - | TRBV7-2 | TGTGCCAGCAGCTTAACTCTAGCGGGGGCCCGACCCGGGGAGCTGTTTTTT | CASSLTLAGARPGELFF
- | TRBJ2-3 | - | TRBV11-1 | TGTGCCAGCAGTGCTCCCGGAGTGCCCACAGATACGCAGTATTTT | CASSAPGVPTDTQYF
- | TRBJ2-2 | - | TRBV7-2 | TGTGCCAGCAGCTTAGCGGGACTGAACACCGGGGAGCTGTTTTTT | CASSLAGLNTGELFF
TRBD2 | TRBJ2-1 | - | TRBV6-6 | TGTGCCAGCAGTTACGTCGGGGGGGCCCGTGAGCAGTTCTTC | CASSYVGGAREQFF
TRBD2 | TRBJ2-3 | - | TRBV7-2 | TGTGCCAGCAGCTCGAGAAGCGGGGCAGATACGCAGTATTTT | CASSSRSGADTQYF
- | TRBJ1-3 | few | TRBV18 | TGTGCCAGCTCATCAATTCTAGGGGCCCGCTCTGGAAACACCATATATTTT | CASSSILGARSGNTIYF
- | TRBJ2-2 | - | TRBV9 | TGTGCCAGCAGCGTAGGGGCGGATCCGAACACCGGGGAGCTGTTTTTT | CASSVGADPNTGELFF
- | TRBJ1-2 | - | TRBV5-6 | TGTGCCAGCGCCTCACCAGGGGCGCACTCTAACTATGGCTACACCTTC | CASASPGAHSNYGYTF
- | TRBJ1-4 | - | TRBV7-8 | TGTGCCAGCAGCTTTGAATCTGCAACTAATGAAAAACTGTTTTTT | CASSFESATNEKLFF
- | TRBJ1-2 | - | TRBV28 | TGTGCCAGCAGTGTGCCCGGGACCCCAGGTGGCACCTTC | CASSVPGTPGGTF
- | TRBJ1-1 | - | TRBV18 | TGTGCCAGCTCACCCGGGGGAAACACTGAAGCTTTCTTT | CASSPGGNTEAFF
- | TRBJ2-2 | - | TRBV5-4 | TGTGCCAGCAGCTCGCCGCCAGGGAAGGGCACCGGGGAGCTGTTTTTT | CASSSPPGKGTGELFF
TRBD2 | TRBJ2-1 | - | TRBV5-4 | TGTGCCAGCGGACCTAGCGGGGGTTGGAATGAGCAGTTCTTC | CASGPSGGWNEQFF
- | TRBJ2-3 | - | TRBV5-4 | TGTGCCAGCAGCGCCCCGCCATATACGCAGTATTTT | CASSAPPYTQYF
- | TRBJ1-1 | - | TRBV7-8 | TGTGCCAGCAGCCTAAAGACCGTGAACACTGAAGCTTTCTTT | CASSLKTVNTEAFF
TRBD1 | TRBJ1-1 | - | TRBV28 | TGTGCCAGCAGCTCGTGGGGGCGCAGGGGGAGGAACACTGAAGCTTTCTTT | CASSSWGRRGRNTEAFF
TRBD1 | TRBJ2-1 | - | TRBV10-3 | TGTGCCATCAGTGGTAGCAGGGGGCTGGGCCTTTACAATGAGCAGTTCTTC | CAISGSRGLGLYNEQFF
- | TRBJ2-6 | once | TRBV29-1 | TGCAGCGTTGAAGCATCAGGAATTGGGGCCAACGTCCTGACTTTC | CSVEASGIGANVLTF
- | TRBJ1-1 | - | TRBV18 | TGTGCCAGCTCACCACAGGGTGGGCAGGTCACTGAAGCTTTCTTT | CASSPQGGQVTEAFF
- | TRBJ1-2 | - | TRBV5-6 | TGTGCCAGCAGCTTATTGGGGGACGGAAACTATGGCTACACCTTC | CASSLLGDGNYGYTF
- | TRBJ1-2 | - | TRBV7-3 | TGTGCCAGCAGCTTGGGGAGTGGGAACTATGGCTACACCTTC | CASSLGSGNYGYTF
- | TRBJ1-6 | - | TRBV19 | TGTGCCAGTAGGGAGGACAGCTCCTATAATTCACCCCTCCACTTT | CASREDSSYNSPLHF
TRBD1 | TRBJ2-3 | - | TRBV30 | TGTGCCTGCCCAGAGGCCGGGACAGGTAGCACACCACAAGTAGATACGCAGTATTTT | CACPEAGTGSTPQVDTQYF
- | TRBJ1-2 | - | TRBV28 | TGTGCCAGCAGTTGGTACAGCGCAATAAACTATGGCTACACCTTC | CASSWYSAINYGYTF
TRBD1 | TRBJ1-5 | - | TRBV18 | TGTGCCAGCTCTCTGGACAGGGAAAGCAATCAGCCCCAGCATTTT | CASSLDRESNQPQHF
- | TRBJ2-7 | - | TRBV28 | TGTGCAAGCAGGGGGGCCTACGAGCAGTACTTC | CASRGAYEQYF
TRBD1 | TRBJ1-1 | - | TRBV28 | TGTGCCAGCGGGACAGGGCCGACTGAAGCTTTCTTT | CASGTGPTEAFF
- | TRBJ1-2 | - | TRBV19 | TGTGCCAGTAGACTACACTTGGGGGCTTCCTATGGCTACACCTTC | CASRLHLGASYGYTF
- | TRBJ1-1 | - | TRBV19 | TGTGCCAGTAGTGCCCAAACAAAGAACACTGAAGCTTTCTTT | CASSAQTKNTEAFF
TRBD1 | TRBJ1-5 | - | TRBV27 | TGTGCCAGCAGCTCGGACAGGGGCAATCAGCCCCAGCATTTT | CASSSDRGNQPQHF
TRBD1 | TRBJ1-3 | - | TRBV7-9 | TGTGCCAGCAGCCCGACAGGGGGCCTAAGAAACACCATATATTTT | CASSPTGGLRNTIYF
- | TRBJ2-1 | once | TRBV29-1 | TGCAGCGTCTCCGGGGGCGCCAATGAGCAGTTCTTC | CSVSGGANEQFF
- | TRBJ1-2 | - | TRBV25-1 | TGTGCCAGCAGAGAGACGGGGACCTATGGCTACACCTTC | CASRETGTYGYTF
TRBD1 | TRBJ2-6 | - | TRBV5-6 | TGTGCCAGCAGCTTGAGCCGTAGGACAGGCCACTCTGGGGCCAACGTCCTGACTTTC | CASSLSRRTGHSGANVLTF
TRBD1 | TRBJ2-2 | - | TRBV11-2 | TGTGCCAGCAGCTTAGGGGACAGGCCCACCGGGGAGCTGTTTTTT | CASSLGDRPTGELFF
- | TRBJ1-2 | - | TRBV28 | TGTGCCAGCAGTTCTTCTACCTATGGCTACACCTTC | CASSSSTYGYTF